Below, one TCR beta chain is given with its context. The data are from a study of blood T cell repertoires in COVID-19. Patients in Seattle were enrolled during active infection, then followed longitudinally. Profiled with immunoSEQ multiplex PCR; TCRdb holds only in-frame clones, not every one. This sample has around 440,000 clones, with roughly 88% found just once. This CDR3 region has 16 residues. The germline V gene encodes CDR1 SGHNT and CDR2 YYREEE (reference sequence). V lost 4 bases and J lost 1; bases outside the gene matches: 10. The source material was peripheral blood. This sequence joins TRBV5-4 and TRBJ1-1, with TRBD1 matching 7 bases. The TCR originated in a woman in her forties or fifties with COVID-19, enrolled during active disease. CDR3 protein: CASSSWTGSGNTEAFF. The CDR3 DNA reads as TGTGCCAGCAGCAGTTGGACAGGTTCGGGGAACACTGAAGCTTTCTTT.